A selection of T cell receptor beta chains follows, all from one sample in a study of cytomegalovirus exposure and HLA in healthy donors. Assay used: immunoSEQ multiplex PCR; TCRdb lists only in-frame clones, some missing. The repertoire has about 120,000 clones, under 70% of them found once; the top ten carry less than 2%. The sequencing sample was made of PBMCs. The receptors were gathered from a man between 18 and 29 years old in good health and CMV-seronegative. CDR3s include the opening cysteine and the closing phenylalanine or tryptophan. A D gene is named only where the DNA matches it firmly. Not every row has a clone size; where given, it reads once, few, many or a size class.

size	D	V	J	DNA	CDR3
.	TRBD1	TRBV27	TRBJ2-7	TGTGCCAGCATGAGACTACGGACAGGGACCTACGAGCAGTACTTC	CASMRLRTGTYEQYF
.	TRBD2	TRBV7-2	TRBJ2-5	TGTGCCAGCAGCTCGGGGGGACTAGCGGGAAGGAGAGGTGAGACCCAGTACTTC	CASSSGGLAGRRGETQYF
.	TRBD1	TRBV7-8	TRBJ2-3	TGTGCCAGCAGCCCCGGACAGGGGCAGAGCACAGATACGCAGTATTTT	CASSPGQGQSTDTQYF
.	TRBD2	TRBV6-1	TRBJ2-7	TGTGCCAGCAGTGAAGCGCCTTGGAGCGGGGTATCCTACGAGCAGTACTTC	CASSEAPWSGVSYEQYF
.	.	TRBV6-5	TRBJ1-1	TGTGCCAGCAGTTATCGGCTTAGGGGCACTGAAGCTTTCTTT	CASSYRLRGTEAFF
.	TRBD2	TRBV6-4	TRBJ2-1	TGTGCCAGCAGTTACCTAGCGGGAGAGAACAATGAGCAGTTCTTC	CASSYLAGENNEQFF
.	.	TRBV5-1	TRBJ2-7	TGCGCCAGCAGCCCCGCGGCTAGTCTGGGTTACGAGCAGTACTTC	CASSPAASLGYEQYF
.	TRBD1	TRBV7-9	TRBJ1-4	TGTGCCAGCAGCTCCGACAGGGGGCGCGGTGAAAAACTGTTTTTT	CASSSDRGRGEKLFF
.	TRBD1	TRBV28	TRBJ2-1	TGTGCCAGCAGTTTGTCCGACAGGGACCACAATGAGCAGTTCTTC	CASSLSDRDHNEQFF
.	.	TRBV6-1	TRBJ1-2	TGTGCCAGCATTGATACTGGCTATGGCTACACCTTC	CASIDTGYGYTF
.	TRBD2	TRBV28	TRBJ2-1	TGTGCCAGCAGTCTCCCGGGTAGCGGGGGTGAGCAGTTCTTC	CASSLPGSGGEQFF
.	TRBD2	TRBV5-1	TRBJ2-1	TGCGCCAGCCAGACTAGCGGGGATTGGAATGAGCAGTTCTTC	CASQTSGDWNEQFF
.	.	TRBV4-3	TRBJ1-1	TGCGCCAGCAGCCAAGCGCCGGGGGGGCAGGGGAACACTGAAGCTTTCTTT	CASSQAPGGQGNTEAFF
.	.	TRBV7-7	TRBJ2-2	TGTGCCAGCAGCTTCCGCCTGGCTCCCGGGGAGCTGTTTTTT	CASSFRLAPGELFF
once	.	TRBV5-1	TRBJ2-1	TGCGCCAGCAGCTTGGGGTGGGGAGACCCGGACGACAATGAGCAGTTCTTC	CASSLGWGDPDDNEQFF
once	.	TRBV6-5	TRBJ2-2	TGTGCCAGCAGTTACCTTACAGGGACGAACACCGGGGAGCTGTTTTTT	CASSYLTGTNTGELFF
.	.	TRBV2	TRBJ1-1	TGTGCCAGCAGTTCCACAGGGATAGCAGCGGCTTTCTTT	CASSSTGIAAAFF
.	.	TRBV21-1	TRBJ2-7	TGTGCCAGCAGCAAAGTTCGCAGGGCAGGGGGCACCTACGAGCAGTACTTC	CASSKVRRAGGTYEQYF
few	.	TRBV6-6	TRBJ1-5	TGTGCCAGCAGTTACGGGGAGCGCAATCAGCCCCAGCATTTT	CASSYGERNQPQHF
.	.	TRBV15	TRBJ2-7	TGTGCCACCAGCACAGGCTCCAATTTCTACGAGCAGTACTTC	CATSTGSNFYEQYF
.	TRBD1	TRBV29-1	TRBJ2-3	TGCAGCGTCGGGGACAGGGCGAGCACAGATACGCAGTATTTT	CSVGDRASTDTQYF
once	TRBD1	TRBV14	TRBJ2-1	TGTGCCAGCAGACGGACAGGGGGCGAAGGGGAGCAGTTCTTC	CASRRTGGEGEQFF
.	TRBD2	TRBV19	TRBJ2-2	TGTGCCAGTAGTGTTCTAGCGGGAGGGCCTGGAACCGGGGAGCTGTTTTTT	CASSVLAGGPGTGELFF
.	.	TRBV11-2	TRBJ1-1	TGTGCCAGCAGCTTAGGTCCGGGAGCTTTCTTT	CASSLGPGAFF
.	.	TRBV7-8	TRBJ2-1	TGTGCCAGCAGCTTAGCGGGGGGAGGGGGAGGGCTTTACAATGAGCAGTTCTTC	CASSLAGGGGGLYNEQFF
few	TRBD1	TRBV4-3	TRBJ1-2	TGCGCCAGCAGCCCGGCCCCGACAGGGAACTATGGCTACACCTTC	CASSPAPTGNYGYTF
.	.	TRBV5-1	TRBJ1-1	TGCGCCAGCAGCTTGAGTGCAGACTTTAGGGGTGAAGCTTTCTTT	CASSLSADFRGEAFF
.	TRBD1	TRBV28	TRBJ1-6	TGTGCCAGCAGTGGGAGACTACAGGGGAAGTATTCACCCCTCCACTTT	CASSGRLQGKYSPLHF
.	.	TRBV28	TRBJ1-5	TGTGCCAGCTACTACAGGGACAATCAGCCCCAGCATTTT	CASYYRDNQPQHF
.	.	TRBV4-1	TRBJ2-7	TGCGCCAGCAGCCAAGCGGGGACTTTCTACGAGCAGTACTTC	CASSQAGTFYEQYF
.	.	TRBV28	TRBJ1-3	TGTGCCAGCAGTTCCGGACAAGACTTTGGAAACACCATATATTTT	CASSSGQDFGNTIYF
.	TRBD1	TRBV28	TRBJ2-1	TGTGCCAGCAGTAGTAGGGTGCCGGGACAGGGGACACATGAGCAGTTCTTC	CASSSRVPGQGTHEQFF
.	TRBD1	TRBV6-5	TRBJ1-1	TGTGCCAGCAATCCTCGGGGACAGGGAAACACTGAAGCTTTCTTT	CASNPRGQGNTEAFF
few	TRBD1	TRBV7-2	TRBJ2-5	TGTGCCAGCAGCTTAGGGGACAGGGGAGGCGGGACCCAGTACTTC	CASSLGDRGGGTQYF
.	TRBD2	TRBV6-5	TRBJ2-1	TGTGCCAGCAGTAGCGGGGGGAACGGGAATGAGCAGTTCTTC	CASSSGGNGNEQFF
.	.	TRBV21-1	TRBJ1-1	TGTGCCAGCACCCAAACGGGGGGCACTGAAGCTTTCTTT	CASTQTGGTEAFF
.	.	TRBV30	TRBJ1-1	TGTGCCTGGAGTTTCACAGAGAACACTGAAGCTTTCTTT	CAWSFTENTEAFF
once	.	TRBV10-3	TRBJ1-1	TGTGCCATCAGTGAGTGGGGCCACCTGGCGAGTGAAGCTTTCTTT	CAISEWGHLASEAFF
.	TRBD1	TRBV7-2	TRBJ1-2	TGTGCCAGCAGCCTAGGACAGGCAACCCGCTATGGCTACACCTTC	CASSLGQATRYGYTF
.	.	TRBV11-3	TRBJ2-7	TGTGCCAGCAGCTTAGATACCGGGAGAGAATACGAGCAGTACTTC	CASSLDTGREYEQYF
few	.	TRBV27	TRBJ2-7	TGTGCCAGCAGCAGGCAGATCTTCTACGAGCAGTACTTC	CASSRQIFYEQYF
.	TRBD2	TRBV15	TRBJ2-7	TGTGCCACCAGCAGAGGGGGCAGGGATCGTTCTAGCGGGAGAGTCTACGAGCAGTACTTC	CATSRGGRDRSSGRVYEQYF
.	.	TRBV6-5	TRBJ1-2	TGTGCCAGCAGTAGGGGAATCTATGGCTACACCTTC	CASSRGIYGYTF
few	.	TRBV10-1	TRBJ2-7	TGCGCCAGCAGTAGGGGGTTTGCCTACGAGCAGTACTTC	CASSRGFAYEQYF
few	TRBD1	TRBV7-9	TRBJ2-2	TGTGCCAGCAGCTTACAGGGACAGGGGGACACCGGGGAGCTGTTTTTT	CASSLQGQGDTGELFF
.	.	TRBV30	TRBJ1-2	TGTGCCTGGAGTCTTACTGTGAACTATGGCTACACCTTC	CAWSLTVNYGYTF
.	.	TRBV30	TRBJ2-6	TGTGCCTGGAGTGTTTTTACCCAGGGCCTCACCTCCCTATCTGGGGCCAACGTCCTGACTTTC	CAWSVFTQGLTSLSGANVLTF
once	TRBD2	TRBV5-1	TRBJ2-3	TGCGCCAGCAGCTTAGTAGCGGGTGTCACAGATACGCAGTATTTT	CASSLVAGVTDTQYF
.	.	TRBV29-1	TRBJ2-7	TGCAGCGTTGCTCAGGGCTACGAGCAGTACTTC	CSVAQGYEQYF
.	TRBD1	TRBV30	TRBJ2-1	TGTGCCTGGGAAGGGGGCCAGCAGTTCTTC	CAWEGGQQFF
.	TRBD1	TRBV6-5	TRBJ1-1	TGTGCCAGCAGTCCATCCTCCGGGACAGGGGCTGAAGCTTTCTTT	CASSPSSGTGAEAFF
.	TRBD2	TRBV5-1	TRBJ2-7	TGCGCCAGCAGCCTAAACACGGGACTAGCAGTCTACGAGCAGTACTTC	CASSLNTGLAVYEQYF
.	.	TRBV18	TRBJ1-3	TGTGCCAGCTCACCGGGCGGGCCCACCTCTGGAAACACCATATATTTT	CASSPGGPTSGNTIYF
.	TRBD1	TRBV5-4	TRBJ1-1	TGTGCCAGCGGACGGACAGGACGCCCCAACACTGAAGCTTTCTTT	CASGRTGRPNTEAFF
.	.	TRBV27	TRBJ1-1	TGTCCCAGCAGTTTAGGGAAAGGGGTGAGCACTGAAGCTTTCTTT	CPSSLGKGVSTEAFF
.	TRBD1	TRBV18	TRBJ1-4	TGTGCCAGCTCTTTAAAGGGGGCGGAAAAACTGTTTTTT	CASSLKGAEKLFF
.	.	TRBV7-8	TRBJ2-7	TGTGCCAGCAGCAGGACCGGGACAAGTTACGAGCAGTACTTC	CASSRTGTSYEQYF